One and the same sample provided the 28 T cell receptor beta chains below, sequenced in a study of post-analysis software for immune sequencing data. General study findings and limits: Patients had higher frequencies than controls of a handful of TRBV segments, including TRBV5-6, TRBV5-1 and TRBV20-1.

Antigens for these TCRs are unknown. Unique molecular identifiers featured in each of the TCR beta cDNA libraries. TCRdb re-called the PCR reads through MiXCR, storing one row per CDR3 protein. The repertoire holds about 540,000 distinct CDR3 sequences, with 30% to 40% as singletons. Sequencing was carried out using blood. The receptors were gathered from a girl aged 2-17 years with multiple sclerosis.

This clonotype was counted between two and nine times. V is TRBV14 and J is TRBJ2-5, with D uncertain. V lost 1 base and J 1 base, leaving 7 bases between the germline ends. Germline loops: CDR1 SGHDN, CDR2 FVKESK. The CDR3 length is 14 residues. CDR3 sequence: CASSQAALQETQYF. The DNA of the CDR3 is TGTGCCAGCAGCCAAGCGGCTCTCCAAGAGACCCAGTACTTC.

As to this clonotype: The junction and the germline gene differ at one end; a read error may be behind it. The CDR3 region has the DNA TGCAGTGCTCAAGGGAGCCGGGTTGATTCACCCCCCCACTTT. Protein product: CSAQGSRVDSPPHF. The chain carries TRBV20-1 and TRBJ1-6; D not certain. The CDR3 is made up of 14 amino acids. Germline V lookup: CDR1 DFQATT, CDR2 SNEGSKA (reference sequence).

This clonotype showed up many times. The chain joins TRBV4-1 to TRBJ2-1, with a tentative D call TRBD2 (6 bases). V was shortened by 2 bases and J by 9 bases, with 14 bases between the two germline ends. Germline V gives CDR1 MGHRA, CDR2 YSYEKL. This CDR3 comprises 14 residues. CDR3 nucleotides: TGCGCCAGCAGCCAATTTGGGCTAGCGTTTGAGCAGTTCTTC. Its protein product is CASSQFGLAFEQFF.

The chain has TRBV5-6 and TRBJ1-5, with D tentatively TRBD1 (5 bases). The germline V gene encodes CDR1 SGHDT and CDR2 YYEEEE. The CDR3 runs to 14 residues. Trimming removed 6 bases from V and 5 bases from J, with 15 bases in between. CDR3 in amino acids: CASTRGTGDQPQHF. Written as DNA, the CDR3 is TGTGCCAGCACCCGAGGGACTGGGGATCAGCCCCAGCATTTT.

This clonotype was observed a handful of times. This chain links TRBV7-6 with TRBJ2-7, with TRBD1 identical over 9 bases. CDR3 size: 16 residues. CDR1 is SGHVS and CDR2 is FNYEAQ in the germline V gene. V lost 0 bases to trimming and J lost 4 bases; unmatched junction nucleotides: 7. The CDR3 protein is CASSLAPGTGTYEQYF. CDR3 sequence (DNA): TGTGCCAGCAGCTTAGCCCCTGGGACAGGGACTTACGAGCAGTACTTC. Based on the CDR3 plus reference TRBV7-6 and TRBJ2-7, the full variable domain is GAGVSQSPRYKVTKRGQDVALRCDPISGHVSLYWYRQALGQGPEFLTYFNYEAQQDKSGLPNDRFSAERPEGSISTLTIQRTEQRDSAMYRCASSLAPGTGTYEQYFGPGTRLTVT.

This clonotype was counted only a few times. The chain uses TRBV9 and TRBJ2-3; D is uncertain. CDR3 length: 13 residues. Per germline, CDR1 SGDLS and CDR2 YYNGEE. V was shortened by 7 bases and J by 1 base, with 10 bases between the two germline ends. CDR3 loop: CASASIGTDTQYF. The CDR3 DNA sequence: TGTGCCAGCGCGTCAATTGGCACAGATACGCAGTATTTT.

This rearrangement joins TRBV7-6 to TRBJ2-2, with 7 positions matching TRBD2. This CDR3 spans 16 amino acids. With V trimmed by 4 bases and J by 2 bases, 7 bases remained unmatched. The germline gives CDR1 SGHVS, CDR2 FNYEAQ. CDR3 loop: CASSSGAGRNTGELFF. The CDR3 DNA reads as TGTGCCAGCAGCTCCGGAGCGGGACGAAACACCGGGGAGCTGTTTTTT.

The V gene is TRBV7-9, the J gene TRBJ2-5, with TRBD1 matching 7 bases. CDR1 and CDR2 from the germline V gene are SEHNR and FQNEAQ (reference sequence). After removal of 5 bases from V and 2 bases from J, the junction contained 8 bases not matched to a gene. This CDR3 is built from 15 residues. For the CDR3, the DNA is TGTGCCAGCAGCCCCGAAGACAGGGAACAAGAGACCCAGTACTTC. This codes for CASSPEDREQETQYF.

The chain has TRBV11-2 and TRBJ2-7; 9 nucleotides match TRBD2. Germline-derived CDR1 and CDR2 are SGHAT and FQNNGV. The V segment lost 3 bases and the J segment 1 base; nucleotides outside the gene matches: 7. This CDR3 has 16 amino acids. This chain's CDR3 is CASSLPAGGPSYEQYF. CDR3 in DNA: TGTGCCAGCAGCTTGCCGGCGGGGGGGCCGTCCTACGAGCAGTACTTC.

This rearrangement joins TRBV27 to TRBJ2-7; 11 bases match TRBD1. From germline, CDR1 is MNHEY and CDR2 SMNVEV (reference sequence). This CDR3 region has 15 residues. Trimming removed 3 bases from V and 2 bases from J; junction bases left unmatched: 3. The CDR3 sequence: CASSFGQGAAYEQYF. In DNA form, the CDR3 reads TGTGCCAGCAGTTTCGGACAGGGGGCCGCCTACGAGCAGTACTTC.

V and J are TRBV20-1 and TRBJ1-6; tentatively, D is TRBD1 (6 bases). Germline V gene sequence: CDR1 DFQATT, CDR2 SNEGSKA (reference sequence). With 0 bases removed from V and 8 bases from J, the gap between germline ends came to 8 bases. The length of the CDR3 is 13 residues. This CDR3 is CSARETGDSPLHF. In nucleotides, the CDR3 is TGCAGTGCTAGAGAGACAGGAGATTCACCCCTCCACTTT.

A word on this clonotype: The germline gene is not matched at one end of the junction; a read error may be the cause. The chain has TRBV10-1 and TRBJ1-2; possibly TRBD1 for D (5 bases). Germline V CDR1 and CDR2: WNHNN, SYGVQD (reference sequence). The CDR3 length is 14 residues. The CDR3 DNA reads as TGTGCCAGCAGGGAGTCGGGCGAGAACTATGGCTACACCTTC. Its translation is CASRESGENYGYTF.

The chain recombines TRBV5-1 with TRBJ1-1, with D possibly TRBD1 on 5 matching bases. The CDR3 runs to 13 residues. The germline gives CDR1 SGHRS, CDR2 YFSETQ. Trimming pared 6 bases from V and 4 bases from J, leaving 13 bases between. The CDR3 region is CASTEGVGTEAFF. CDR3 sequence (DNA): TGCGCCAGCACCGAAGGGGTCGGCACTGAAGCTTTCTTT. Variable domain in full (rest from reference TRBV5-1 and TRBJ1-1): KAGVTQTPRYLIKTRGQQVTLSCSPISGHRSVSWYQQTPGQGLQFLFEYFSETQRNKGNFPGRFSGRQFSNSRSEMNVSTLELGDSALYLCASTEGVGTEAFFGQGTRLTVV.

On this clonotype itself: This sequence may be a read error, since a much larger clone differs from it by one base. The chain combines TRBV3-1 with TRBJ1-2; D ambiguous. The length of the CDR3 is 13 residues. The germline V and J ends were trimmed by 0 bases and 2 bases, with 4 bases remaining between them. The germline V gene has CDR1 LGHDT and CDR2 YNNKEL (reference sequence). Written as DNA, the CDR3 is TGTGCCAGCAGCCAAGAACTGAACTATGGCTACACCTTC. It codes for CASSQELNYGYTF.

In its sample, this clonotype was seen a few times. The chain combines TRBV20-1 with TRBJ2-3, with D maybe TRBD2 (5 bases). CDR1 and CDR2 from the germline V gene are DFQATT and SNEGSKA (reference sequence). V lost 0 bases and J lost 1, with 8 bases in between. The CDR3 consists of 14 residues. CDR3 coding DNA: TGCAGTGCTAGAGACGGGATCGGCACAGATACGCAGTATTTT. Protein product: CSARDGIGTDTQYF.

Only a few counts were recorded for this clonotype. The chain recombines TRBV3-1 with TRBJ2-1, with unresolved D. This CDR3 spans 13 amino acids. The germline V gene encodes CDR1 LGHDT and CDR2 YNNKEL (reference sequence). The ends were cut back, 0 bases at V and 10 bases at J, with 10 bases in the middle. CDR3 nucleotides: TGTGCCAGCAGCCAAGATATTCTCGGAGAGCAGTTCTTC. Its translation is CASSQDILGEQFF.

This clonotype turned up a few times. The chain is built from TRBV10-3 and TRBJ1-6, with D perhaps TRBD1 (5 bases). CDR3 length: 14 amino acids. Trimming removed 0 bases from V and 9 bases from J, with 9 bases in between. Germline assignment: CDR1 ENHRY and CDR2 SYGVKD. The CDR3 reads CAISESTGGSPLHF. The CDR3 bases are TGTGCCATCAGTGAGTCCACAGGAGGTTCACCCCTCCACTTT.

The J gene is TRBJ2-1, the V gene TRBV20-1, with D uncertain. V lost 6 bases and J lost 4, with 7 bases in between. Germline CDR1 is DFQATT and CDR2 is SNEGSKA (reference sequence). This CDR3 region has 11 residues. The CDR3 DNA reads TGCAGTGCGTCGGATTACAATGAGCAGTTCTTC. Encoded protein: CSASDYNEQFF.

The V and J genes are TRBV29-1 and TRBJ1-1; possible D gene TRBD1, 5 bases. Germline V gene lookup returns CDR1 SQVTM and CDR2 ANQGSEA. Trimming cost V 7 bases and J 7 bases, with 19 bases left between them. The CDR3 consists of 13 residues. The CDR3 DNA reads TGCAGCGCCTGGGGGGGGGGAGAGATTGAAGCTTTCTTT. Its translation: CSAWGGGEIEAFF.

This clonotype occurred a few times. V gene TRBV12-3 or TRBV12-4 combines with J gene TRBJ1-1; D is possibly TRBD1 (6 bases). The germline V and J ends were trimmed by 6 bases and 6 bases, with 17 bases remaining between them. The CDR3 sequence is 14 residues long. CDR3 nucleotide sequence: TGTGCCAGCAGCTGGGGAGGGGGTGGGGCTGAAGCTTTCTTT. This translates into CASSWGGGGAEAFF.

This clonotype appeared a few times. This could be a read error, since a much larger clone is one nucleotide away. The CDR3 sequence is CASSFLVRKGTCYGYTF. For the CDR3, the DNA is TGTGCCAGCAGTTTTCTTGTCCGTAAGGGTACATGCTATGGCTACACCTTC. The chain employs TRBV27 and TRBJ1-2; unclear D gene. Germline CDR1 MNHEY, CDR2 SMNVEV (reference sequence). Trimming left V 3 bases short and J 4 bases short, with 21 bases between. This CDR3 has 17 amino acids.

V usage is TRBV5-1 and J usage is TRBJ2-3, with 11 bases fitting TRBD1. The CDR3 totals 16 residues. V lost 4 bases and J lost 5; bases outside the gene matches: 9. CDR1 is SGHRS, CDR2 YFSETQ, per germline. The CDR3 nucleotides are TGCGCCAGCAGCCTCCTGTGGACAGGGGGCCTAGATACGCAGTATTTT. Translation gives CASSLLWTGGLDTQYF.

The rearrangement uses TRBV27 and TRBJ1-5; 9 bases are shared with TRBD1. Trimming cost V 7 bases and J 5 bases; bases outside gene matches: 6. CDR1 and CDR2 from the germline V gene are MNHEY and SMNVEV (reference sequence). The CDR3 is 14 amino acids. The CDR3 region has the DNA TGTGCCAGCACTCCCACAGGGGGCTATCAGCCCCAGCATTTT. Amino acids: CASTPTGGYQPQHF.

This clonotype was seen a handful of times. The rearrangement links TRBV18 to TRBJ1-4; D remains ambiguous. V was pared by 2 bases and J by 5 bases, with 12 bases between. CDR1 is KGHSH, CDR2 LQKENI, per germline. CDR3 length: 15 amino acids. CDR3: CASSPKADLNEKLFF. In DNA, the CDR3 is TGTGCCAGCTCACCAAAGGCGGATCTGAATGAAAAACTGTTTTTT.

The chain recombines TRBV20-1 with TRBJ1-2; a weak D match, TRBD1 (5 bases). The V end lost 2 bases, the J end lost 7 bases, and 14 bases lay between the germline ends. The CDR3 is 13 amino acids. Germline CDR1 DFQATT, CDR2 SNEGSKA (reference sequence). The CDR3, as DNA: TGCAGTGCTAGAAGTAGGGAGAGGGGTGGCTACACCTTC. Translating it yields CSARSRERGGYTF.

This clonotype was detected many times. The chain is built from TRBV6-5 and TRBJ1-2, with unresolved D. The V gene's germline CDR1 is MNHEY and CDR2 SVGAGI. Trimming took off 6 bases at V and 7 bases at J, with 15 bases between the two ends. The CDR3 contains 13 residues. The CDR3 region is CASSRDTAGGYTF. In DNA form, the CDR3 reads TGTGCCAGCAGCCGCGACACGGCAGGTGGCTACACCTTC.

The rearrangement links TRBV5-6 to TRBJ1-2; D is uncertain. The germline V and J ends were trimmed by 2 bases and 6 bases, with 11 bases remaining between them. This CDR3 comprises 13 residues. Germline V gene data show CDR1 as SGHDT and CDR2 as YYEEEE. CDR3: CASSLPVAHGYTF. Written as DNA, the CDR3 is TGTGCCAGCAGCTTACCGGTAGCCCATGGCTACACCTTC.

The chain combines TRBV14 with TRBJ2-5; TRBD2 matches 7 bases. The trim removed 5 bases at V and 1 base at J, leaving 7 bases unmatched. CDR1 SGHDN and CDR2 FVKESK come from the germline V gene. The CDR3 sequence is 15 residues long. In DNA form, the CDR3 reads TGTGCCAGCAGCATCTATGGACTAGTCCAAGAGACCCAGTACTTC. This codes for CASSIYGLVQETQYF. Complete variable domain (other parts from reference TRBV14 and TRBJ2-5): EAGVTQFPSHSVIEKGQTVTLRCDPISGHDNLYWYRRVMGKEIKFLLHFVKESKQDESGMPNNRFLAERTGGTYSTLKVQPAELEDSGVYFCASSIYGLVQETQYFGPGTRLLVL.